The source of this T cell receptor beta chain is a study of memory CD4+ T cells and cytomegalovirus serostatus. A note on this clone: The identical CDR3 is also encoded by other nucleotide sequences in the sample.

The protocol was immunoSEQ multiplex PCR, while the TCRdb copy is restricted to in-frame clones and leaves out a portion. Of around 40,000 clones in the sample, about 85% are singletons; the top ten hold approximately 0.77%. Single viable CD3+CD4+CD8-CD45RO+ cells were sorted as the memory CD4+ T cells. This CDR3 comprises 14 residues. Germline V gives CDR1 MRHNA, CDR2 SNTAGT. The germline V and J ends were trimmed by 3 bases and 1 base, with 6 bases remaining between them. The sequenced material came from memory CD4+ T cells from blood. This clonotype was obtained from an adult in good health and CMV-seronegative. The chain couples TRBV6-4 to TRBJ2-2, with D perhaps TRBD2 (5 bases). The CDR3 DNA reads TGTGCCAGCAGTGAAGGACTGAACACCGGGGAGCTGTTTTTT. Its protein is CASSEGLNTGELFF.